This TCR beta chain was profiled in a study of T cell repertoires in cytomegalovirus infection. Whole-study results and caveats: Using cumulative public TCR beta family frequency, the authors identified those who carried CMV together with the relevant HLA. Ex vivo responses were dominated by HLA-C-restricted CMV-specific TCR beta clonotypes.

Via MiXCR, TCRdb re-called the reads, giving one row per CDR3 protein. The sample carries about 210,000 distinct CDR3 sequences, under 8.5% recorded once. This clonotype came up many times. Its specificity is not known. The CDR3 runs 13 residues. The germline CDR1 and CDR2 sequences are SGHAT and FQNNGV. The V end lost 4 bases, the J end lost 1 base, and 5 bases lay between the germline ends. This receptor was obtained from a human donor in good health (CMV status not recorded). Some clones in this sample may be carry-over from other donors' samples. This chain links TRBV11-2 with TRBJ1-3, with no clear D. Sequencing input: PBMCs. This CDR3 reads CASSSGSGNTIYF. The DNA for the CDR3 is TGTGCCAGCAGCTCCGGTTCTGGAAACACCATATATTTT.